The T cell receptor (beta chain) described here comes from a study of shared clonotypes between healthy human individuals. Study outcomes and limitations: The expectation was that sequencing depth would affect clonotype sharing among donors.

Trimming cost V 4 bases and J 6 bases; bases outside gene matches: 1. Germline V gene lookup returns CDR1 MNHEY and CDR2 SMNVEV (reference sequence). CDR3 length: 13 residues. Unsorted PBMC DNA was sequenced on ten immunoSEQ deep assay plates. This table comes from immunoSEQ multiplex PCR, and its TCRdb copy is limited to in-frame clones, with some not included. Found here are some 530,000 clones, almost 80% of them singletons; the top ten hold about 12%. On this clone: What it recognizes is unknown.

The clonotype originates from a woman between 40 and 55 years old in good health. Some clones in this sample may be carry-over from other donors' samples. This chain links TRBV27 with TRBJ1-5; 9 bases are a match to TRBD1. Sequencing used PBMCs. The CDR3 sequence is CASSWDRAQPQHF. The CDR3 DNA reads TGTGCCAGCAGTTGGGACAGGGCTCAGCCCCAGCATTTT.